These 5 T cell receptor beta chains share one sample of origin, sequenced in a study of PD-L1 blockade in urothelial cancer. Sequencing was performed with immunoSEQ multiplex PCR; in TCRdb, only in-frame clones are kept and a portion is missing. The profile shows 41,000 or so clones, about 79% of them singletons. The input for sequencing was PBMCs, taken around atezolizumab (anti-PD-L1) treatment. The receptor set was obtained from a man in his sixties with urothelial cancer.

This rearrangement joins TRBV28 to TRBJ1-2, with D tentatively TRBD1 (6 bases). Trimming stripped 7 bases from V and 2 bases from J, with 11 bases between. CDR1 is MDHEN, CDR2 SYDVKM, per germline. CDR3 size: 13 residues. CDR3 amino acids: CASIAQGNYGYTF. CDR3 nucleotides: TGTGCCAGCATTGCACAGGGAAACTATGGCTACACCTTC.

CDR3 in amino acids: CASSLRETGTYEQYF. CDR3 bases: TGTGCCAGCAGCTTAAGGGAGACGGGGACCTACGAGCAGTACTTC. The gene calls are TRBV7-2 and TRBJ2-7, with D possibly TRBD2 on 5 matching bases. Germline CDR1 and CDR2: SGHTA and FQGNSA. The CDR3 runs 15 residues. V lost 2 bases and J 2 bases, leaving 13 bases between the germline ends. Together with reference TRBV7-2 and TRBJ2-7, the CDR3 gives the full variable domain: GAGVSQSPSNKVTEKGKDVELRCDPISGHTALYWYRQSLGQGLEFLIYFQGNSAPDKSGLPSDRFSAERTGGSVSTLTIQRTQQEDSAVYLCASSLRETGTYEQYFGPGTRLTVT.

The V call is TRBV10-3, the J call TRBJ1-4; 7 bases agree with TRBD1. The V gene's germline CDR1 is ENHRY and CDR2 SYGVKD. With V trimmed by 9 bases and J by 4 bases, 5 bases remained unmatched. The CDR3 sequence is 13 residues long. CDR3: CAISGQLNEKLFF. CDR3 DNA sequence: TGTGCCATATCGGGACAGCTTAATGAAAAACTGTTTTTT.

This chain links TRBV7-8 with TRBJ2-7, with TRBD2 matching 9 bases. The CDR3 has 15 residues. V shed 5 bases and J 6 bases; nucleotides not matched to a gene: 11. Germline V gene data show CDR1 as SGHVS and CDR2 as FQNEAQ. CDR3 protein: CASSEPIAGVSEQYF. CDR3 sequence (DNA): TGTGCCAGCAGCGAACCCATAGCGGGGGTTTCCGAGCAGTACTTC.

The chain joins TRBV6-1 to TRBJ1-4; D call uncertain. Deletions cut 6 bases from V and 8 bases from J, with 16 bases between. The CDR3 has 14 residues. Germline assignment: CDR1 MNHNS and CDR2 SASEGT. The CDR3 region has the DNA TGTGCCAGCAGCGATTATCCCCAGACAGAAAAACTGTTTTTT. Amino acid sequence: CASSDYPQTEKLFF.